Following are 26 T cell receptor beta chains from one sample sequenced in a study of PD-1 blockade in mismatch repair-deficient tumors (dated by TCRdb to the late 2010s). According to the study, the label for this sample's time point signals: peripheral blood before pembrolizumab. Library generation was performed with the immunoSEQ multiplex PCR assay. The immuneACCESS repertoire file appears here via TCRdb, limited to in-frame rearrangements. These files lack a portion of the clones; in checked studies, under half of the deficit traces to unresolved V genes, and the cause of the others is not known. Recorded for this sample are about 49,000 clones; around 77% of them occurred a single time. The top ten constitute around 3.3% of the sample. The sample was PBMCs, taken before pembrolizumab treatment. The receptors derive from an adult with mismatch repair-deficient cancer.

V and J are TRBV6-5 and TRBJ2-7; TRBD2 might be the D (5 bases). Germline-derived CDR1 and CDR2 are MNHEY and SVGAGI. V was cut by 6 bases and J by 3 bases, with 9 bases left in between. The CDR3 totals 12 residues. For the CDR3, the DNA is TGTGCCAGCAGCCAACTAGGCTACGAGCAGTACTTC. This codes for CASSQLGYEQYF.

In this sample, this clone turned up a few times. V gene TRBV9 combines with J gene TRBJ1-1, with TRBD1 as a possible D gene (6 bases). CDR1 and CDR2 (germline): SGDLS, YYNGEE. The CDR3 loop spans 15 amino acids. V lost 4 bases, J lost 4 bases, and 17 bases lay in between. CDR3 residues: CASSPRDTRGTEAFF. The CDR3 region has the DNA TGTGCCAGCAGCCCTCGGGACACCAGGGGCACTGAAGCTTTCTTT.

The J gene is TRBJ2-1, the V gene TRBV9, with D possibly matching TRBD2 (5 bases). The germline V and J ends were trimmed by 1 base and 1 base, with 9 bases remaining between them. Per germline, CDR1 SGDLS and CDR2 YYNGEE. This CDR3 comprises 15 residues. CDR3 sequence (DNA): TGTGCCAGCAGCGTATTTTCGGGATCCTACAATGAGCAGTTCTTC. Its protein product is CASSVFSGSYNEQFF.

The chain carries TRBV18 and TRBJ2-7; 8 positions agree with TRBD2. Germline values: CDR1 KGHSH, CDR2 LQKENI. This CDR3 has 15 residues. The trim removed 3 bases at V and 1 base at J, leaving 5 bases unmatched. The CDR3 bases are TGTGCCAGCTCACCCGGGACTAGTCTTTCCTACGAGCAGTACTTC. Translation: CASSPGTSLSYEQYF. The full variable domain, rest sourced from reference TRBV18 and TRBJ2-7, is NAGVMQNPRHLVRRRGQEARLRCSPMKGHSHVYWYRQLPEEGLKFMVYLQKENIIDESGMPKERFSAEFPKEGPSILRIQQVVRGDSAAYFCASSPGTSLSYEQYFGPGTRLTVT.

The V and J genes are TRBV27 and TRBJ2-7; TRBD2 matches 8 bases. V dropped 5 bases and J dropped 0; count of bases not matched to a gene: 15. CDR3 length equals 18 residues. In germline, CDR1 is MNHEY, CDR2 SMNVEV (reference sequence). The CDR3, as DNA: TGTGCCAGCAGTGTGGGTAATAGCGGGGCTCGGTTCTCCTACGAGCAGTACTTC. Its translation is CASSVGNSGARFSYEQYF.

V usage is TRBV11-1 and J usage is TRBJ2-7; 8 bases are a match to TRBD1. V trimming: 4 bases; J trimming: 5 bases; junction bases outside the gene matches: 7. This CDR3 has 14 amino acids. Germline lookup yields CDR1 SGHAT and CDR2 FQDESV (reference sequence). The DNA for the CDR3 is TGTGCCAGCAGCTGGACAGACAGGGGCCACGAGCAGTACTTC. The encoded protein is CASSWTDRGHEQYF.

The chain recombines TRBV6-1 with TRBJ1-2; D is ambiguous. The CDR3 has 13 amino acids. CDR1 MNHNS and CDR2 SASEGT come from the germline V gene. With 8 bases removed from V and 2 bases from J, the gap between germline ends came to 12 bases. CDR3 region: CASVRLVNYGYTF. The CDR3 region has the DNA TGTGCCAGCGTACGATTAGTAAACTATGGCTACACCTTC.

The chain employs TRBV18 and TRBJ2-4; D is perhaps TRBD1 (7 bases). Germline CDR1 KGHSH, CDR2 LQKENI. The CDR3 has 16 amino acids. Trimming shortened V by 5 bases and J by 1 base, and 15 bases separated the two germline ends. Here the CDR3 DNA reads TGTGCCAGCTCATTCGACAGGGCGGGGGCCAAAAACATTCAGTACTTC. It codes for CASSFDRAGAKNIQYF.

The V gene is TRBV4-2, the J gene TRBJ2-7; D gene ambiguous. V was cut by 4 bases and J by 3 bases, with 13 bases left in between. Germline CDR1 is LGHNA and CDR2 is YNFKEQ. The CDR3 sequence is 14 residues long. The DNA of the CDR3 is TGTGCCAGCAGCCGAGAGTGGTTAGGCTACGAGCAGTACTTC. The encoded protein is CASSREWLGYEQYF.

This chain links TRBV19 with TRBJ1-5; TRBD1 matches at 9 bases. Germline loops: CDR1 LNHDA, CDR2 SQIVND (reference sequence). CDR3 size: 17 residues. V gave up 4 bases and J gave up 0 bases; unmatched junction bases: 7. The CDR3 DNA is TGTGCCAGTAGTACGAGACAGGGGGAGCTTAGCAATCAGCCCCAGCATTTT. Protein: CASSTRQGELSNQPQHF.

The rearrangement joins TRBV5-4 to TRBJ1-4; 7 bases are shared with TRBD1. V dropped 1 base and J dropped 1; count of bases not matched to a gene: 7. Germline values: CDR1 SGHNT, CDR2 YYREEE (reference sequence). The CDR3 has 17 residues. CDR3 region: CASSLSRGRGTNEKLFF. As DNA, the CDR3 is TGTGCCAGCAGCTTGAGTAGGGGGCGCGGAACTAATGAAAAACTGTTTTTT.

The gene calls are TRBV7-9 and TRBJ1-1, with 9 bases lining up with TRBD1. The CDR3 contains 15 residues. From germline, CDR1 is SEHNR and CDR2 FQNEAQ (reference sequence). The V segment lost 6 bases and the J segment 5 bases; nucleotides outside the gene matches: 10. CDR3 residues: CASSETGGRGTEAFF. CDR3 DNA: TGTGCCAGCAGTGAGACAGGGGGGAGAGGGACTGAAGCTTTCTTT.

This clone appeared a few times. The chain links TRBV2 to TRBJ2-7; D remains unclear. V lost 6 bases to trimming and J lost 6 bases, with 9 bases between them. CDR1 SNHLY and CDR2 FYNNEI come from the germline V gene. The CDR3 is made up of 11 amino acids. The CDR3 here is CASRLRSEQYF. The CDR3 coding sequence is TGTGCCAGCAGGCTCAGGTCCGAGCAGTACTTC.

This chain joins TRBV10-3 and TRBJ2-7, with 10 bases that match TRBD2. This CDR3 has 14 residues. J lost 1 base, V lost 4 bases, and 1 base had no gene match. The germline CDR1 and CDR2 sequences are ENHRY and SYGVKD. The CDR3 DNA is TGTGCCATCAGTGCTAGCGGGAGTTCCTACGAGCAGTACTTC. Residues: CAISASGSSYEQYF.

The chain couples TRBV10-2 to TRBJ2-5, with a tentative D call TRBD2 (5 bases). Germline CDR1 WSHSY, CDR2 SAAADI. The V end was cut by 4 bases, the J end by 7 bases, with 10 bases between. CDR3 length: 12 residues. The CDR3 sequence is CASSVPEGTQYF. For the CDR3, the DNA is TGCGCCAGCAGTGTACCCGAGGGGACCCAGTACTTC.

This clone was counted only a few times. The chain employs TRBV20-1 and TRBJ1-1; tentatively, D is TRBD1 (5 bases). The CDR3 runs to 11 residues. V lost 0 bases and J lost 11, with 10 bases in between. CDR1 and CDR2 from the germline V gene are DFQATT and SNEGSKA (reference sequence). Here the CDR3 reads CSARDLWGAFF. DNA of the CDR3: TGCAGTGCTAGAGATCTCTGGGGGGCTTTCTTT.

V is TRBV7-8 and J is TRBJ2-1; TRBD2 aligns across 10 bases. CDR3 size: 14 residues. J lost 6 bases, V lost 6 bases, and 5 bases had no gene match. Germline-derived CDR1 and CDR2 are SGHVS and FQNEAQ. Here the CDR3 DNA reads TGTGCCAGCAGAAGAGCGGGAGGGCCCAATGAGCAGTTCTTC. It codes for CASRRAGGPNEQFF.

The J gene is TRBJ1-3, the V gene TRBV7-9; D is unclear. Trimming took off 1 base at V and 4 bases at J, with 5 bases between the two ends. Per germline, CDR1 SEHNR and CDR2 FQNEAQ (reference sequence). The CDR3 sequence is 13 residues long. The CDR3 coding sequence is TGTGCCAGCAGCTTAGTCGGGGGAAACACCATATATTTT. Amino acid sequence: CASSLVGGNTIYF.

The rearrangement links TRBV5-6 to TRBJ2-1, with a possible D match to TRBD2 (6 bases). CDR3 length equals 15 residues. The V and J ends lost 0 bases and 4 bases respectively, with 11 bases between them. Per the germline V gene, CDR1 is SGHDT and CDR2 is YYEEEE. CDR3 in amino acids: CASSLVLADYNEQFF. CDR3 DNA sequence: TGTGCCAGCAGCTTGGTACTAGCAGATTACAATGAGCAGTTCTTC.

To note about this clone: This may stem from a read error, because a much larger clone lies one nucleotide away. The chain joins TRBV30 to TRBJ2-7; D gene uncertain. This CDR3 region has 12 residues. Trimming pared 0 bases from V and 3 bases from J, leaving 6 bases between. CDR1 and CDR2 (germline): GTSNPN, SVGIG (reference sequence). This chain's CDR3 is CAWSVSRYEQYF. DNA of the CDR3: TGTGCCTGGAGTGTAAGCCGCTACGAGCAGTACTTC.

V is TRBV7-8 and J is TRBJ2-3; D could derive from TRBD1 or TRBD2 (5 bases each). Trimming took off 6 bases at V and 5 bases at J, with 24 bases between the two ends. Germline lookup yields CDR1 SGHVS and CDR2 FQNEAQ. The CDR3 is 17 amino acids. The CDR3 sequence: CASRGKLRDEPQDTQYF. The CDR3 nucleotides are TGTGCCAGCAGAGGCAAACTCCGGGACGAACCTCAAGATACGCAGTATTTT.

The chain employs TRBV5-1 and TRBJ2-7, with D maybe TRBD1 (6 bases). The CDR3 has 14 residues. The V gene lost 3 bases and the J gene lost 13 bases, with 23 bases spanning the gap. Per germline, CDR1 SGHRS and CDR2 YFSETQ. In DNA form, the CDR3 reads TGCGCCAGCAGCTCGGACAGTCTAACCCCAGTCAGTTACTTC. Amino acids: CASSSDSLTPVSYF.

This clone appeared a single time. The V call is TRBV4-3, the J call TRBJ2-7; TRBD1 or TRBD2 may be the D gene (5 bases each). In germline, CDR1 is LGHNA, CDR2 YSLEER. The CDR3 is made up of 13 amino acids. V lost 0 bases and J 6 bases, leaving 9 bases between the germline ends. The CDR3 DNA follows: TGCGCCAGCAGCCAAGAGGTGGGACGCGAGCAGTACTTC. It encodes CASSQEVGREQYF.

The V and J genes are TRBV25-1 and TRBJ2-7, with 9 bases matching TRBD1. The ends lost 4 bases at V and 3 bases at J; junction bases unmatched: 7. From germline, CDR1 is MGHDK and CDR2 SYGVNS. The length of the CDR3 is 15 residues. The CDR3 DNA reads TGTGCCAGCAGTGCATCCGGGACAGGGTACTACGAGCAGTACTTC. Amino acids: CASSASGTGYYEQYF.

This clone was seen a few times. The chain combines TRBV6-1 with TRBJ1-2; TRBD1 matches 9 bases. The CDR3 sequence is 14 residues long. The germline gives CDR1 MNHNS, CDR2 SASEGT. V gave up 5 bases and J gave up 4 bases; unmatched junction bases: 5. The CDR3 spells CASSRTGVSYGYTF. In DNA form, the CDR3 reads TGTGCCAGCAGTCGGACAGGGGTTAGCTATGGCTACACCTTC.

V is TRBV15 and J is TRBJ2-7, with TRBD1 matching 10 bases. The germline CDR1 and CDR2 sequences are LNHNV and YYDKDF (reference sequence). V lost 0 bases, J lost 2 bases, and 7 bases stayed unmatched. This CDR3 region has 17 residues. The CDR3 DNA follows: TGTGCCACCAGCAGAGAAAGGGGACAGGGGATAACCTACGAGCAGTACTTC. Translating gives CATSRERGQGITYEQYF.